Presented here are 8 T cell receptor beta chains from one specimen sequenced in a study of T-cell reconstitution after alpha-beta-depleted transplantation in children. Unique molecular identifiers were used to barcode this TCRbeta library. TCRdb re-called the PCR reads with MiXCR, one entry per CDR3 protein. Of some 840,000 distinct CDR3 sequences listed, approximately 15% are singletons. Sequencing used PBMCs, mostly from graft donor cells, obtained 360 days after TCRalphabeta/CD19-depleted stem cell transplant. These receptors were collected from a male patient aged 10 to 17 who had a stem cell transplant for acute lymphoblastic leukemia, so the T cells may come from the graft donor.

This sequence joins TRBV27 and TRBJ2-1; a possible D gene is TRBD2 (5 bases). Germline values: CDR1 MNHEY, CDR2 SMNVEV (reference sequence). This CDR3 region has 14 residues. V gave up 5 bases and J gave up 0 bases, with 8 bases separating them. CDR3 sequence reads: CASSTAVSYNEQFF. The CDR3 DNA follows: TGTGCCAGCAGTACAGCGGTCTCCTACAATGAGCAGTTCTTC.

This clonotype was detected only a few times. The J gene is TRBJ2-3, the V gene TRBV24-1, with D possibly being TRBD1 (6 bases). This CDR3 region has 16 residues. CDR1 is KGHDR and CDR2 is SFDVKD in the germline V gene. Trimming cost V 2 bases and J 3 bases, with 14 bases left between them. CDR3 sequence reads: CATSDSGTSHTDTQYF. The CDR3 DNA is TGTGCCACCAGTGATTCCGGGACAAGCCATACAGATACGCAGTATTTT.

This clonotype was seen repeatedly, ten times or more. This chain links TRBV7-2 with TRBJ2-7; maybe TRBD1 (6 bases). The V gene's germline CDR1 is SGHTA and CDR2 FQGNSA. The length of the CDR3 is 13 residues. V lost 6 bases, J lost 6 bases, and 15 bases lay in between. The CDR3 loop is CASSPNRDREQYF. The CDR3, as DNA: TGTGCCAGCAGTCCGAACAGGGACCGCGAGCAGTACTTC.

This clonotype has at least ten counts. The chain uses TRBV21-1 and TRBJ2-7; the D call TRBD1 from the table was never checked on the DNA. TRBV21-1 is a listed pseudogene. The CDR3 is made up of 15 amino acids. This CDR3 is CASSHRDRNLYEQYF. The CDR3 DNA is TGTGCCAGCAGCCACCGCGACAGAAATCTTTACGAGCAGTACTTC.

This clonotype has a handful of counts. The chain has TRBV29-1 and TRBJ2-3; 9 bases align to TRBD1. The ends lost 8 bases at V and 1 base at J; junction bases unmatched: 4. CDR3 length: 13 residues. Germline CDR1 is SQVTM and CDR2 is ANQGSEA. CDR3 loop: CSLRTGGTDTQYF. CDR3 nucleotides: TGCAGCCTCCGGACAGGGGGCACAGATACGCAGTATTTT.

V and J are TRBV3-1 and TRBJ2-7, with TRBD1 matching 12 bases. The CDR3 spans 16 residues. Germline V lookup: CDR1 LGHDT, CDR2 YNNKEL (reference sequence). The V and J ends lost 5 bases and 3 bases, in that order; junction bases with no gene match: 8. This CDR3 is CASSVIRDRGLYEQYF. In DNA form, the CDR3 reads TGTGCCAGCAGCGTAATCCGGGACAGGGGGCTCTACGAGCAGTACTTC.

This rearrangement joins TRBV9 to TRBJ2-1; 10 bases fit TRBD2. The CDR3 consists of 18 residues. The V gene end was trimmed by 3 bases and the J gene end by 8 bases; junction bases not matched to a gene: 17. The germline V gene encodes CDR1 SGDLS and CDR2 YYNGEE. The CDR3 loop is CASSEGVSGLASSHEQFF. Here the CDR3 DNA reads TGTGCCAGCAGCGAGGGGGTGTCGGGACTAGCGTCCTCCCATGAGCAGTTCTTC. Full variable domain (missing parts from reference TRBV9 and TRBJ2-1): DSGVTQTPKHLITATGQRVTLRCSPRSGDLSVYWYQQSLDQGLQFLIQYYNGEERAKGNILERFSAQQFPDLHSELNLSSLELGDSALYFCASSEGVSGLASSHEQFFGPGTRLTVL.

V and J are TRBV10-3 and TRBJ2-7; 8 nucleotides line up with TRBD1. This CDR3 is 14 amino acids long. In germline, CDR1 is ENHRY, CDR2 SYGVKD. Trimming at V came to 6 bases and at J to 0 bases, leaving 4 bases not matched to a gene. The CDR3 is CAISGTGFSYEQYF. In nucleotides, the CDR3 is TGTGCCATCAGCGGGACAGGCTTCTCCTACGAGCAGTACTTC.